This TCR beta chain was sequenced for a study of T cell changes during pregnancy in multiple sclerosis. Trimming removed 6 bases from V and 1 base from J, with 6 bases in between. CDR3 length: 12 amino acids. The germline gives CDR1 MNHEY, CDR2 SVGAGI. The protocol was immunoSEQ multiplex PCR, while the TCRdb copy is restricted to in-frame clones and leaves out a portion. This sample has about 70,000 clones, with 91% found just once. This clone turned up a few times. The sequenced sample was peripheral blood, obtained in the first trimester of pregnancy. The TCR sequence derives from a female donor with multiple sclerosis, enrolled in a pregnancy study. The rearrangement uses TRBV6-5 and TRBJ1-1; tentatively, D is TRBD1 (5 bases). The DNA for the CDR3 is TGTGCCAGCAGCACAGGGAACACTGAAGCTTTCTTT. The encoded protein is CASSTGNTEAFF.